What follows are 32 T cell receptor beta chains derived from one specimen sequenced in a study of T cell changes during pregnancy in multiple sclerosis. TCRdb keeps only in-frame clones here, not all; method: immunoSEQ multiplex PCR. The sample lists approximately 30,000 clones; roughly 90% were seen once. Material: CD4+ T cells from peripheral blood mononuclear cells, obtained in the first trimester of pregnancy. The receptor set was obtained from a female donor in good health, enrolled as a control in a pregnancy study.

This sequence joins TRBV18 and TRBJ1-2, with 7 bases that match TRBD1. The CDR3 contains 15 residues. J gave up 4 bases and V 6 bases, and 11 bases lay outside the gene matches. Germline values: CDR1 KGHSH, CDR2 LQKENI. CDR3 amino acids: CASSPSATGLYGYTF. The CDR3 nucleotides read TGTGCCAGCTCCCCCAGCGCGACAGGGCTCTATGGCTACACCTTC.

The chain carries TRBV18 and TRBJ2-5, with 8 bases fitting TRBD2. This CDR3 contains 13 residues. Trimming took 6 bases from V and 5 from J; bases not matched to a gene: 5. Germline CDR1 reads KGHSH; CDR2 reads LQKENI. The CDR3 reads CASSQGLEETQYF. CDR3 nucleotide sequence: TGTGCCAGCTCGCAGGGACTAGAGGAGACCCAGTACTTC.

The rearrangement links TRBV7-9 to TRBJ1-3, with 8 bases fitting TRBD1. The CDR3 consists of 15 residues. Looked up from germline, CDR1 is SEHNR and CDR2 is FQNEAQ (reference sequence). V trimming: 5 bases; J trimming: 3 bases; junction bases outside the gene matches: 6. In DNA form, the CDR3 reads TGTGCCAGCAGCCACGACGGACAGGGTGGAAACACCATATATTTT. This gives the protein CASSHDGQGGNTIYF.

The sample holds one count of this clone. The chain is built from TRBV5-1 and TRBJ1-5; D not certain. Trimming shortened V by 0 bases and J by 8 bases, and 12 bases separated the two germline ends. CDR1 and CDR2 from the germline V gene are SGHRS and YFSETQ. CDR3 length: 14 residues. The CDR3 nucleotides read TGCGCCAGCAGCTTGGTGGCAGGCCAGGAGCCCCAGCATTTT. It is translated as CASSLVAGQEPQHF.

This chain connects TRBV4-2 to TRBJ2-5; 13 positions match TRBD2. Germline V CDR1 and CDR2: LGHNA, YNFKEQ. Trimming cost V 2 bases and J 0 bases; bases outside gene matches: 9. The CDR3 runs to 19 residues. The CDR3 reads CASSQPSGTSGAYQETQYF. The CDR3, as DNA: TGTGCCAGCAGCCAACCCTCCGGGACTAGCGGGGCGTACCAAGAGACCCAGTACTTC.

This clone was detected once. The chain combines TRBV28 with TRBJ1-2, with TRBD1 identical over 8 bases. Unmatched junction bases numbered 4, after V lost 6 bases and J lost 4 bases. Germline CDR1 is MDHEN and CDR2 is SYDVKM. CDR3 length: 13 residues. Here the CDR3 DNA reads TGTGCCAGCAGGATTGACAGGGGCTATGGCTACACCTTC. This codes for CASRIDRGYGYTF.

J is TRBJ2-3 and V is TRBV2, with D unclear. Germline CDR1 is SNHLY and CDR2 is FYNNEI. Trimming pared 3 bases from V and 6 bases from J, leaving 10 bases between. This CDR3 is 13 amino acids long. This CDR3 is CASSDAAWDTQYF. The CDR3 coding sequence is TGTGCCAGCAGTGATGCGGCTTGGGATACGCAGTATTTT.

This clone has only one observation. The CDR3 is CASSRQDSTDTQYF. Written as DNA, the CDR3 is TGCGCCAGCAGCAGACAGGACAGCACAGATACGCAGTATTTT. The chain employs TRBV5-1 and TRBJ2-3; D perhaps matches TRBD1 (6 bases). The germline V gene has CDR1 SGHRS and CDR2 YFSETQ. The ends were cut back, 4 bases at V and 0 bases at J, with 9 bases in the middle. This CDR3 is built from 14 residues.

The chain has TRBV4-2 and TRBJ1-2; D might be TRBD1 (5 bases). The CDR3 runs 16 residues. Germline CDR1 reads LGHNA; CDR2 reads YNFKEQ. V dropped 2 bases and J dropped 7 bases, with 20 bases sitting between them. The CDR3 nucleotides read TGTGCCAGCAGCCAAAGGCTCTTGACAGAGGCAGGTGGCTACACCTTC. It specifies CASSQRLLTEAGGYTF.

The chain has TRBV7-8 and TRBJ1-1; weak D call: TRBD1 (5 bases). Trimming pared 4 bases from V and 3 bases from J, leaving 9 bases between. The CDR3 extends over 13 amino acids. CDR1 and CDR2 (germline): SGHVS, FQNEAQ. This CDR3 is CASSSQGDTEAFF. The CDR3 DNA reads TGTGCCAGCAGCTCTCAGGGTGACACTGAAGCTTTCTTT.

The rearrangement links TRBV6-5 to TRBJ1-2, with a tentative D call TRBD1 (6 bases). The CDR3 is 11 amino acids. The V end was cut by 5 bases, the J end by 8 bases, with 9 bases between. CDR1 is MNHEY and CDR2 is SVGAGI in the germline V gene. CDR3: CASSNREGYTF. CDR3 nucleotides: TGTGCCAGCAGTAACAGGGAAGGCTACACCTTC.

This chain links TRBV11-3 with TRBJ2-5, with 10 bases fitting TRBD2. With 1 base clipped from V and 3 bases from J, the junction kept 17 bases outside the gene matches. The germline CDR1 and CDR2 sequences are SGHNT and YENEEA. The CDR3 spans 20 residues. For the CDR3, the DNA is TGTGCCAGCAGCTTAGTCGGCGGGACTAGCGAGATTCGGTTTAAAGAGACCCAGTACTTC. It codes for CASSLVGGTSEIRFKETQYF.

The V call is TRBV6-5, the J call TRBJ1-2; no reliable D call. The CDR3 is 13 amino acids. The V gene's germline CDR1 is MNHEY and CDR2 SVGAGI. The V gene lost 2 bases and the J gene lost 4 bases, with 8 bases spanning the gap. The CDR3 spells CASSYRPGYGYTF. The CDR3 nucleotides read TGTGCCAGCAGTTACAGGCCAGGCTATGGCTACACCTTC.

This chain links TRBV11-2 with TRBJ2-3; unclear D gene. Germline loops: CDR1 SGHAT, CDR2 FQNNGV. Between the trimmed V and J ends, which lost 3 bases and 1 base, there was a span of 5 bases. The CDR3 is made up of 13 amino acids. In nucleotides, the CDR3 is TGTGCCAGCAGCTTTACAGGCACAGATACGCAGTATTTT. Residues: CASSFTGTDTQYF.

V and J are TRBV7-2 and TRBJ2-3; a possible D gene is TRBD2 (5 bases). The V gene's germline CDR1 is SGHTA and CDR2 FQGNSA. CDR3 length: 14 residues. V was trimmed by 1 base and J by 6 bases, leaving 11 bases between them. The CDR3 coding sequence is TGTGCCAGCAGCTTAGAACTAGTGGCGGATACGCAGTATTTT. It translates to CASSLELVADTQYF.

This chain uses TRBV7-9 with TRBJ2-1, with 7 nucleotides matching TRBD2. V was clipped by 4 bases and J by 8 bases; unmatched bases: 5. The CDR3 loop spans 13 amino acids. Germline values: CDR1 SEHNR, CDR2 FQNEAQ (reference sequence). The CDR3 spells CASSSRRGYEQFF. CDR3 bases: TGTGCCAGCAGCTCCCGGCGGGGGTATGAGCAGTTCTTC.

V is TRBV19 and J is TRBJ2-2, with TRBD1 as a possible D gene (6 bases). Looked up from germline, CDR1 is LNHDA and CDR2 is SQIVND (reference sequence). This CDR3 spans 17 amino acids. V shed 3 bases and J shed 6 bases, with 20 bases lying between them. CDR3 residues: CASSMVPAHRAAGELFF. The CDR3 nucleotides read TGTGCCAGTAGTATGGTCCCCGCTCACAGGGCGGCCGGGGAGCTGTTTTTT.

CDR3 protein: CASSRPLDNSPLHF. CDR3 DNA sequence: TGTGCCAGCAGCCGTCCATTAGATAATTCACCCCTCCACTTT. The chain links TRBV7-8 to TRBJ1-6; unclear D gene. V was clipped by 5 bases and J by 5 bases, with 10 bases between them. The CDR3 is made up of 14 amino acids. Germline CDR1 and CDR2: SGHVS and FQNEAQ.

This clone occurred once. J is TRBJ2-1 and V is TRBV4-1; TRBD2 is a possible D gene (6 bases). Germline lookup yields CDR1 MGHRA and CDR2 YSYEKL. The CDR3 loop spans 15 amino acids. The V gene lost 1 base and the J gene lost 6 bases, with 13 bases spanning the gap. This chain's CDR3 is CASSQVRGRSNEQFF. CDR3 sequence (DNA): TGCGCCAGCAGCCAAGTGCGGGGCAGGTCCAATGAGCAGTTCTTC.

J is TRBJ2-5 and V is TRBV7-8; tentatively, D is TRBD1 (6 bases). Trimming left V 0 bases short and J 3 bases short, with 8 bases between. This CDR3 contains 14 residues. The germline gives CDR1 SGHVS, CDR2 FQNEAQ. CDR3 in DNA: TGTGCCAGCAGCTTAGCAGGGGGAGAAGAGACCCAGTACTTC. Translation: CASSLAGGEETQYF.

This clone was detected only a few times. The CDR3 loop is CASSPPGTSGSNEQFF. As DNA, the CDR3 is TGTGCCAGCTCACCACCAGGGACTAGCGGGTCCAATGAGCAGTTCTTC. The rearrangement uses TRBV18 and TRBJ2-1, with 12 positions matching TRBD2. The J segment lost 6 bases and the V segment lost 0 bases, leaving 3 bases of the junction unmatched. The germline V gene has CDR1 KGHSH and CDR2 LQKENI. This CDR3 is built from 16 residues. Variable domain in full (rest from reference TRBV18 and TRBJ2-1): NAGVMQNPRHLVRRRGQEARLRCSPMKGHSHVYWYRQLPEEGLKFMVYLQKENIIDESGMPKERFSAEFPKEGPSILRIQQVVRGDSAAYFCASSPPGTSGSNEQFFGPGTRLTVL.

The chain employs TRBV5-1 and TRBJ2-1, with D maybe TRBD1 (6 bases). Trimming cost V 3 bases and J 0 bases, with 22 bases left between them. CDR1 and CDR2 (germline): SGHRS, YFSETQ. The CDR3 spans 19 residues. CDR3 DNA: TGCGCCAGCAGCTCAACATCTACAGGGTACCTGAACTCCTACAATGAGCAGTTCTTC. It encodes CASSSTSTGYLNSYNEQFF.

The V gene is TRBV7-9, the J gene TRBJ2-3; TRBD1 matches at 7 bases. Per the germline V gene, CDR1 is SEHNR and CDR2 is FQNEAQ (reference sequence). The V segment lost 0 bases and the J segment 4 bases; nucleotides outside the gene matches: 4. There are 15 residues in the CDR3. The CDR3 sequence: CASSLAQGEADTQYF. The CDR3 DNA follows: TGTGCCAGCAGCTTAGCGCAGGGGGAAGCAGATACGCAGTATTTT.

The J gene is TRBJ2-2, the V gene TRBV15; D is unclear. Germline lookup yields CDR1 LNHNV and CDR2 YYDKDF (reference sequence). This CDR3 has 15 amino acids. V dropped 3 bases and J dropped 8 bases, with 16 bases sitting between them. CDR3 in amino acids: CATSSIPSVAGELFF. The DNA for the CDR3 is TGTGCCACCAGCAGTATCCCGAGCGTCGCAGGGGAGCTGTTTTTT.

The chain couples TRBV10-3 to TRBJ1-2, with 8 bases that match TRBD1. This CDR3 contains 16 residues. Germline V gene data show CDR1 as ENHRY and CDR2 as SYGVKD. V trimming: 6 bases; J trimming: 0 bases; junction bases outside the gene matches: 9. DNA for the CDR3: TGTGCCATCAGCCAATCGAGGACAGGGCCTAACTATGGCTACACCTTC. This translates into CAISQSRTGPNYGYTF.

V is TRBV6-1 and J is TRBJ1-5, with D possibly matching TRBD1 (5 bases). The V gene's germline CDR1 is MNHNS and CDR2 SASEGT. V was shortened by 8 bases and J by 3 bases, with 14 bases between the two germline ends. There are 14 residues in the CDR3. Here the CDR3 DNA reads TGTGCCAGCCGGGGGACGGCTAACAATCAGCCCCAGCATTTT. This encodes CASRGTANNQPQHF.

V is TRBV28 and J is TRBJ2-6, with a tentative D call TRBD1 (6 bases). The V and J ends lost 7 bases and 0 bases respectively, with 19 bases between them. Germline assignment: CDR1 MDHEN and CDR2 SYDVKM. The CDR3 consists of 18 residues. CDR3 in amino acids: CASTGTGSRLSGANVLTF. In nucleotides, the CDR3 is TGTGCCAGCACCGGAACAGGGAGTCGACTCTCTGGGGCCAACGTCCTGACTTTC.

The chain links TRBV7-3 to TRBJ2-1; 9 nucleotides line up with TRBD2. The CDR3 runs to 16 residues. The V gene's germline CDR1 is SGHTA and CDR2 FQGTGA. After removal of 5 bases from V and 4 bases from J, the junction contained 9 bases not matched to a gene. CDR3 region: CASSPRATSGYNEQFF. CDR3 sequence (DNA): TGTGCCAGCAGCCCCCGGGCGACTAGCGGTTACAATGAGCAGTTCTTC.

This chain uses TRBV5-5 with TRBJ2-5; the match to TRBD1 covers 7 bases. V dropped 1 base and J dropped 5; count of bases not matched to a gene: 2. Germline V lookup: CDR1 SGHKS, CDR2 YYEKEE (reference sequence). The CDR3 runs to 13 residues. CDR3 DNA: TGTGCCAGCAGCTTGACAGGGGCGGAGACCCAGTACTTC. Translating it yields CASSLTGAETQYF.

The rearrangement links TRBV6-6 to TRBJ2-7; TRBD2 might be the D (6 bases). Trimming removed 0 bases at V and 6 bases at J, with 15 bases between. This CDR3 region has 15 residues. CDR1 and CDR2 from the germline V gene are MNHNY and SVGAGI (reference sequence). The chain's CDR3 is CASSYSEGNLGEQYF. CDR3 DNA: TGTGCCAGCAGTTACTCGGAGGGGAACCTTGGCGAGCAGTACTTC.

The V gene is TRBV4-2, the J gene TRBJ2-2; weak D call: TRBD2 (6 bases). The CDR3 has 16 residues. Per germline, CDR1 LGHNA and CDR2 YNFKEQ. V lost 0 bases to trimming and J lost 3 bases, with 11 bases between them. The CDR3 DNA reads TGTGCCAGCAGCCAAGAGGGAGGATCTTACACCGGGGAGCTGTTTTTT. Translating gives CASSQEGGSYTGELFF.

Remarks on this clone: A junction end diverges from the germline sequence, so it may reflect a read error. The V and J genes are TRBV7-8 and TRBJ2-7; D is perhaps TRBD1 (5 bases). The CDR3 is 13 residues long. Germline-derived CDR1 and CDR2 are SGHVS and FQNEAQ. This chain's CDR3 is CASTLSRAHEQYF. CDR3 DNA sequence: TGTGCCAGCACCTTAAGCAGGGCACACGAGCAGTACTTC.